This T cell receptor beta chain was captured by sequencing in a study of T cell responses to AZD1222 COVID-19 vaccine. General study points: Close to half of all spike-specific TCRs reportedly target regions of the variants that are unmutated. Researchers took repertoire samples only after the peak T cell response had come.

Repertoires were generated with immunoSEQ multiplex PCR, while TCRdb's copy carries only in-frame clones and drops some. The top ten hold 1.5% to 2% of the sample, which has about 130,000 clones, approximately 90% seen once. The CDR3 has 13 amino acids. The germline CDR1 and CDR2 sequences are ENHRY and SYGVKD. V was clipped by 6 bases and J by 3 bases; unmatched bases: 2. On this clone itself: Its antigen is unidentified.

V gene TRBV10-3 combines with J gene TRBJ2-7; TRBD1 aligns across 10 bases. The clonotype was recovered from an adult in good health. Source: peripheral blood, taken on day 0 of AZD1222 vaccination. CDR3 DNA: TGTGCCATCAGCGGACAGGGGGGCTACGAGCAGTACTTC. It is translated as CAISGQGGYEQYF.